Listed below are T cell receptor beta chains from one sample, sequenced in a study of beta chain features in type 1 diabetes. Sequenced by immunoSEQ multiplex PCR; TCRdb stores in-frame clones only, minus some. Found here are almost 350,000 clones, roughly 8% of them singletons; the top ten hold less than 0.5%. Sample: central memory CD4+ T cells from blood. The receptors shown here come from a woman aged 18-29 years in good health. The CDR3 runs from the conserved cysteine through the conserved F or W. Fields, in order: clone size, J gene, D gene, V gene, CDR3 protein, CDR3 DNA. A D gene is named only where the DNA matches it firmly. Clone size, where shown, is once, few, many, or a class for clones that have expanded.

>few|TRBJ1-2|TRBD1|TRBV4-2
CASTQPGQGVYGYTF
TGTGCCAGCACCCAACCGGGACAGGGAGTCTATGGCTACACCTTC
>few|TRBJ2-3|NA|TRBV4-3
CASSQGLGTRDTQYF
TGCGCCAGCAGCCAAGGACTAGGGACCCGAGATACGCAGTATTTT
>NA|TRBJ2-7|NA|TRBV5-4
CASSQDEQYF
TGCGCCAGCAGCCAAGACGAGCAGTACTTC
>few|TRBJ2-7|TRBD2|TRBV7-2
CASSSRTSGTYEQYF
TGTGCCAGCAGCTCGCGGACTAGCGGAACCTACGAGCAGTACTTC
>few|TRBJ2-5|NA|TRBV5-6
CASSLGSIRETQYF
TGTGCCAGCAGCTTGGGGTCTATCCGGGAGACCCAGTACTTC
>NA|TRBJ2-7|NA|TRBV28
CASSHSNSYEQYF
TGTGCCAGCAGCCACAGCAACTCCTACGAGCAGTACTTC
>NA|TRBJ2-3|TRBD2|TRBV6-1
CASSALAGVEADTQYF
TGTGCCAGCAGTGCACTAGCGGGAGTGGAGGCAGATACGCAGTATTTT
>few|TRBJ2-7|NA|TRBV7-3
CASSLGPSSEQYF
TGTGCCAGCAGCCTCGGGCCCTCAAGCGAGCAGTACTTC
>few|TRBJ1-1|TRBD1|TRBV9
CASSPSRDRGATEAFF
TGTGCCAGCAGCCCCTCCCGGGACAGGGGGGCCACTGAAGCTTTCTTT
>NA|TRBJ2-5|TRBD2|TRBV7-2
CASSLASGRMETQYF
TGTGCCAGCAGCTTGGCTAGCGGGAGAATGGAGACCCAGTACTTC
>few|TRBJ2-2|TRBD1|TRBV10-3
CAISKGGNTGELFF
TGTGCCATCAGTAAAGGGGGCAACACCGGGGAGCTGTTTTTT
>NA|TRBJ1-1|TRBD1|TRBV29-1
CSVEGADRVAEAFF
TGCAGCGTTGAAGGGGCGGACAGGGTGGCTGAAGCTTTCTTT
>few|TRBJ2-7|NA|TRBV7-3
CASSSTQKTGEQYF
TGTGCCAGCAGCTCCACCCAAAAGACGGGCGAGCAGTACTTC
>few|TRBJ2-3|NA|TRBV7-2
CASSLVMRGGDTQYF
TGTGCCAGCAGCTTAGTTATGAGGGGAGGAGATACGCAGTATTTT
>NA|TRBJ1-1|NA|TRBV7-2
CASSLNRENTEAFF
TGTGCCAGCAGCTTAAACAGGGAAAACACTGAAGCTTTCTTT
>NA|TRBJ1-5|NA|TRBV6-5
CASTPYGNLNQPQHF
TGTGCCAGCACCCCCTACGGAAATCTCAATCAGCCCCAGCATTTT
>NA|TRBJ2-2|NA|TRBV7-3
CASSLNSLAGELFF
TGTGCCAGCAGCTTAAATAGTCTTGCCGGGGAGCTGTTTTTT
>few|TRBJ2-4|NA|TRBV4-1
CASSHGRGLAKNIQYF
TGCGCCAGCAGCCACGGGCGAGGCCTAGCCAAAAACATTCAGTACTTC
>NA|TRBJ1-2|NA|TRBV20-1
CSAGVVSYTF
TGCAGTGCTGGGGTCGTAAGCTACACCTTC
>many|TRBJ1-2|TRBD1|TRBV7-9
CASSLLDSSLQGCTF
TGTGCCAGCAGCTTATTGGACAGTTCGTTACAGGGGTGCACCTTC
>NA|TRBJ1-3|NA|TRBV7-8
CASSITGGSGNTIYF
TGTGCCAGCAGCATTACTGGGGGCTCTGGAAACACCATATATTTT
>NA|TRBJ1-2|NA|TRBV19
CASSIDRESGYTF
TGTGCCAGTAGTATTGACCGGGAGAGCGGCTACACCTTC
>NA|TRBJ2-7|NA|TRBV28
CASRRQSSYEQYF
TGTGCCAGCAGAAGACAGAGCTCCTACGAGCAGTACTTC
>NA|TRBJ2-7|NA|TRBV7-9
CASSLLGNYEQYF
TGTGCCAGCAGCCTCCTAGGAAACTACGAGCAGTACTTC
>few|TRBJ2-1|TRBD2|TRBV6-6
CASRRLASIYNEQFF
TGTGCCAGCAGGCGACTAGCGAGTATATACAATGAGCAGTTCTTC
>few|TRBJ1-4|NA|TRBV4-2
CASSQEGRGYIEKLFF
TGTGCCAGCAGCCAAGAAGGGAGGGGGTATATTGAAAAACTGTTTTTT
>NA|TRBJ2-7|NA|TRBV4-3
CASSQDLLGDSSYEQYF
TGCGCCAGCAGCCAAGATCTATTGGGTGACAGCTCCTACGAGCAGTACTTC
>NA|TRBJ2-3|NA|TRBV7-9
CASSFRILQGTDTQYF
TGTGCCAGCAGCTTTCGTATACTCCAAGGAACAGATACGCAGTATTTT
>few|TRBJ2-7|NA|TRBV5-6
CASSLTGLLTGEQYF
TGTGCCAGCAGCCTGACAGGTTTATTGACCGGCGAGCAGTACTTC
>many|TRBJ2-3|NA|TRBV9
CASSVSGVGDTQYF
TGTGCCAGCAGCGTGTCGGGGGTGGGAGATACGCAGTATTTT
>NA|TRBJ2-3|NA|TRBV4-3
CASSQLKGGVDTQYF
TGCGCCAGCAGCCAACTTAAGGGGGGGGTAGATACGCAGTATTTT
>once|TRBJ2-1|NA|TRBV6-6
CASSLMGRTYNEQFF
TGTGCCAGCAGCCTAATGGGAAGAACCTACAATGAGCAGTTCTTC
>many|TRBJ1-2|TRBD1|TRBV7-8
CASSLAGTGRYGYTF
TGTGCCAGCAGCTTAGCGGGGACAGGGCGCTATGGCTACACCTTC